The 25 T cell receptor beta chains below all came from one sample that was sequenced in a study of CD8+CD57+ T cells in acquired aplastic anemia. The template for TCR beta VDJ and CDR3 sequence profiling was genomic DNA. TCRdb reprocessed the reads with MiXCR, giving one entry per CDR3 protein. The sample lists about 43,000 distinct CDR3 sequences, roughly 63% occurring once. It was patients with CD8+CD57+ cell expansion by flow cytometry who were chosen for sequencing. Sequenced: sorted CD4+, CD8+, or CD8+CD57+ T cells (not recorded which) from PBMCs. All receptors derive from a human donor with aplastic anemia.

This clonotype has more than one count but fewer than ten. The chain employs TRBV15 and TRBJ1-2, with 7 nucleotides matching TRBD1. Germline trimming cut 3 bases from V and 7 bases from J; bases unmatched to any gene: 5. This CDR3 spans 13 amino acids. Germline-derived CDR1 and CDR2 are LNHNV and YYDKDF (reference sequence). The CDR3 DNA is TGTGCCACCAGCAGTGTGACAGGGATTGGCTACACCTTC. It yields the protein CATSSVTGIGYTF.

CDR3 DNA: TGCAGTGCTAGAGCTCTAGCGGGGGGGGAGATCAATGAGCAGTTCTTC. This gives the protein CSARALAGGEINEQFF. V usage is TRBV20-1 and J usage is TRBJ2-1; 12 nucleotides match TRBD2. Germline assignment: CDR1 DFQATT and CDR2 SNEGSKA (reference sequence). J lost 6 bases, V lost 1 base, and 7 bases had no gene match. The CDR3 length is 16 residues.

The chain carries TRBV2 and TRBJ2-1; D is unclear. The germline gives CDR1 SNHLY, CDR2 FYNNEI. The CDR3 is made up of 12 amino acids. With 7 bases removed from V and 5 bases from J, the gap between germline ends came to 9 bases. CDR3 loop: CASTYVDNEQFF. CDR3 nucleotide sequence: TGTGCCAGCACCTACGTGGACAATGAGCAGTTCTTC. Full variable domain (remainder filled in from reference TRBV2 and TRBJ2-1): EPEVTQTPSHQVTQMGQEVILRCVPISNHLYFYWYRQILGQKVEFLVSFYNNEISEKSEIFDDQFSVERPDGSNFTLKIRSTKLEDSAMYFCASTYVDNEQFFGPGTRLTVL.

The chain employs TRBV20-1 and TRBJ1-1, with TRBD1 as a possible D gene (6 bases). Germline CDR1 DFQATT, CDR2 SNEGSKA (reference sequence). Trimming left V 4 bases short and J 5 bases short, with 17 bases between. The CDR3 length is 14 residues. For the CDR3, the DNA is TGCAGTGCTAAACGGGGGGGCGGGAGGACTGAAGCTTTCTTT. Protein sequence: CSAKRGGGRTEAFF.

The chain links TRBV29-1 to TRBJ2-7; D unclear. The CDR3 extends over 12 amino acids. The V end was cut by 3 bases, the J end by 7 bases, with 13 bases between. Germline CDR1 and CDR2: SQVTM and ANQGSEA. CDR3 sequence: CSVDSPQGEQYF. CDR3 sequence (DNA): TGCAGCGTTGATTCACCCCAAGGGGAGCAGTACTTC.

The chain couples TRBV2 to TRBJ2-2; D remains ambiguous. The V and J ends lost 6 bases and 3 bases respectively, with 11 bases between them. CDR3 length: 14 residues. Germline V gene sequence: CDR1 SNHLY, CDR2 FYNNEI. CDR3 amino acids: CASRQWWYTGELFF. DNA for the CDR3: TGTGCCAGCAGGCAATGGTGGTACACCGGGGAGCTGTTTTTT.

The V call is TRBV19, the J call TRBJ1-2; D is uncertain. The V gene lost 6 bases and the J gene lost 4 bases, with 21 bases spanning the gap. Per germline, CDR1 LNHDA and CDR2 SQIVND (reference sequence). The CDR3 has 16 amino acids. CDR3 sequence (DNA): TGTGCCAGTAGCCCCCACTCCTTGGGGTCCGGCTATGGCTACACCTTC. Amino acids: CASSPHSLGSGYGYTF.

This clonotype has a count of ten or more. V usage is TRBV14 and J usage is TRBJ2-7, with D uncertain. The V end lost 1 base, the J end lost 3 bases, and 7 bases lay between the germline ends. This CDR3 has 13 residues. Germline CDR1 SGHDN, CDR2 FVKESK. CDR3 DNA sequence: TGTGCCAGCAGCCAAGTTCGGATCTACGAGCAGTACTTC. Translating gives CASSQVRIYEQYF.

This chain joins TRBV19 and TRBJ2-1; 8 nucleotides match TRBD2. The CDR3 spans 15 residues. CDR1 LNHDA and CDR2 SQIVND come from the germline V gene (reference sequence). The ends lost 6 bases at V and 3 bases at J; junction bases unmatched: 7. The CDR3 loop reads CASSKAGGGYNEQFF. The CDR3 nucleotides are TGTGCCAGTAGCAAAGCCGGGGGGGGCTACAATGAGCAGTTCTTC. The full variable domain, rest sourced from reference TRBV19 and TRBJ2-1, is DGGITQSPKYLFRKEGQNVTLSCEQNLNHDAMYWYRQDPGQGLRLIYYSQIVNDFQKGDIAEGYSVSREKKESFPLTVTSAQKNPTAFYLCASSKAGGGYNEQFFGPGTRLTVL.

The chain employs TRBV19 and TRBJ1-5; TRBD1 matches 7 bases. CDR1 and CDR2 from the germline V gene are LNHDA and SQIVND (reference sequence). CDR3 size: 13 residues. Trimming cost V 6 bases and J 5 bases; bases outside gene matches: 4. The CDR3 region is CASSDRAYQPQHF. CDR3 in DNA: TGTGCCAGTAGCGACAGGGCTTATCAGCCCCAGCATTTT.

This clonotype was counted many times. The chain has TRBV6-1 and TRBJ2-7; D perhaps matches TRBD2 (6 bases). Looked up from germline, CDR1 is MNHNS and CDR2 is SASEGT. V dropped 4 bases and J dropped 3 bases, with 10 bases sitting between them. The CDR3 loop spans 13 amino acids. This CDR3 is CASSVTGGYEQYF. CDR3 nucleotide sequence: TGTGCCAGCAGTGTTACCGGGGGCTACGAGCAGTACTTC.

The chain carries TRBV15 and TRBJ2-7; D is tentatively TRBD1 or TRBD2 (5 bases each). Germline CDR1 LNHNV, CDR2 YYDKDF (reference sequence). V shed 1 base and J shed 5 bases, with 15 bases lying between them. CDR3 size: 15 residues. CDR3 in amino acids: CATSRAGTQGHEQYF. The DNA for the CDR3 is TGTGCCACCAGCAGAGCCGGGACCCAAGGGCACGAGCAGTACTTC.

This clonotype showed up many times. CDR3 amino acids: CASSLAREGNTEAFF. The DNA of the CDR3 is TGTGCCAGCAGCTTAGCTAGGGAGGGGAACACTGAAGCTTTCTTT. V usage is TRBV7-9 and J usage is TRBJ1-1; no definite D call. Germline CDR1 is SEHNR and CDR2 is FQNEAQ (reference sequence). This CDR3 contains 15 residues. With 0 bases removed from V and 1 base from J, the gap between germline ends came to 9 bases.

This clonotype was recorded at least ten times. CDR3 sequence reads: CASSVEGARDTQYF. In DNA, the CDR3 is TGTGCCAGCAGCGTAGAGGGGGCCAGAGATACGCAGTATTTT. V gene TRBV9 combines with J gene TRBJ2-3; 7 bases align to TRBD1. The CDR3 sequence is 14 residues long. CDR1 is SGDLS and CDR2 is YYNGEE in the germline V gene. V was pared by 0 bases and J by 5 bases, with 3 bases of the junction left unmatched.

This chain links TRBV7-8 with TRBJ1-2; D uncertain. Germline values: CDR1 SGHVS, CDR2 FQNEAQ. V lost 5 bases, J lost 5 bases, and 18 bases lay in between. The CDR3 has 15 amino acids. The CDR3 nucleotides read TGTGCCAGCAGCAGAACGTCGGACCCGTTATATGGCTACACCTTC. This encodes CASSRTSDPLYGYTF.

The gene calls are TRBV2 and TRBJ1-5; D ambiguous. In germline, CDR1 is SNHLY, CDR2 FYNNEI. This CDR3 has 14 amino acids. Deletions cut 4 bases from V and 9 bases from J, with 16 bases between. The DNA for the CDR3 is TGTGCCAGCAGTGGGTCATGGGGATATCGGCCCCAGCATTTT. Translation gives CASSGSWGYRPQHF. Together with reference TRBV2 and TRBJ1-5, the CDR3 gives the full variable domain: EPEVTQTPSHQVTQMGQEVILRCVPISNHLYFYWYRQILGQKVEFLVSFYNNEISEKSEIFDDQFSVERPDGSNFTLKIRSTKLEDSAMYFCASSGSWGYRPQHFGDGTRLSIL.

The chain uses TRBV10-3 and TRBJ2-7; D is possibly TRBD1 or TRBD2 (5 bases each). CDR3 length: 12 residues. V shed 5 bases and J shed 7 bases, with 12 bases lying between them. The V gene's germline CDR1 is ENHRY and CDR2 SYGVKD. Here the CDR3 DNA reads TGTGCCATCAGTAGTCAGGGAGAGGAGCAGTACTTC. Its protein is CAISSQGEEQYF.

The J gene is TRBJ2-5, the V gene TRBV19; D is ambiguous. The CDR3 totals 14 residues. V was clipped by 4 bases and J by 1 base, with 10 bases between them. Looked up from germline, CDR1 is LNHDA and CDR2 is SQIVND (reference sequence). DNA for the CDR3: TGTGCCAGTAGTACCTGGAACAGCCAAGAGACCCAGTACTTC. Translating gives CASSTWNSQETQYF.

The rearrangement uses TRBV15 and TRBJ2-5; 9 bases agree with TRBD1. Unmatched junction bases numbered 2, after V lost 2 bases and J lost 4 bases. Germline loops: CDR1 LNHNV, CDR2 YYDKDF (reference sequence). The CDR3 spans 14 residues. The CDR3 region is CATSRTGGRETQYF. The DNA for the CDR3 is TGTGCCACCAGCAGAACAGGGGGCCGAGAGACCCAGTACTTC.

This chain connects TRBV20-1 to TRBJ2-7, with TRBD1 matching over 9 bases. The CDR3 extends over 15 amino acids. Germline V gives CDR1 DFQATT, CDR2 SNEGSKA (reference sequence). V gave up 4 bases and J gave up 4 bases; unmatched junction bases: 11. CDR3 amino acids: CSANVPGQGFYEQYF. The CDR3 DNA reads TGCAGTGCTAACGTACCGGGACAGGGTTTTTACGAGCAGTACTTC.

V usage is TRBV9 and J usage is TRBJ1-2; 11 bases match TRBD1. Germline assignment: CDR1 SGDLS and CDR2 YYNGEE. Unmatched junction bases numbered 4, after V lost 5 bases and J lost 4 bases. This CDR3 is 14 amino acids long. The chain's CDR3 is CASSRGTGGYGYTF. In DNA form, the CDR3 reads TGTGCCAGCAGTCGGGGGACAGGGGGCTATGGCTACACCTTC. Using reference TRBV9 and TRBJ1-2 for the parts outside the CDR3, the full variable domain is DSGVTQTPKHLITATGQRVTLRCSPRSGDLSVYWYQQSLDQGLQFLIQYYNGEERAKGNILERFSAQQFPDLHSELNLSSLELGDSALYFCASSRGTGGYGYTFGSGTRLTVV.

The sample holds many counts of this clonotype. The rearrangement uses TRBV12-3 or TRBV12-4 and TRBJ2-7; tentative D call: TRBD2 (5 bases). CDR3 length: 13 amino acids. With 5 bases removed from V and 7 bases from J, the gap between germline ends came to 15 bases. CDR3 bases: TGTGCCAGCAGTCCCGGGAAGGTCGGGGAGCAGTACTTC. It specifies CASSPGKVGEQYF.

CDR3 region: CASSKDLDTEAFF. In DNA form, the CDR3 reads TGTGCCAGTAGTAAGGACCTGGACACTGAAGCTTTCTTT. The rearrangement joins TRBV19 to TRBJ1-1; D gene uncertain. There are 13 residues in the CDR3. The V gene's germline CDR1 is LNHDA and CDR2 SQIVND (reference sequence). The V and J ends lost 4 bases and 3 bases respectively, with 9 bases between them.

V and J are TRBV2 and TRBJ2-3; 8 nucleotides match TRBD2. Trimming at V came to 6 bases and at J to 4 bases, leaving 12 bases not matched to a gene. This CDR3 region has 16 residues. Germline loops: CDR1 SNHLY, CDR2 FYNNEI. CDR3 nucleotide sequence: TGTGCCAGCAGAGACGAGACCGGGGGGGTGGCAGATACGCAGTATTTT. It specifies CASRDETGGVADTQYF.

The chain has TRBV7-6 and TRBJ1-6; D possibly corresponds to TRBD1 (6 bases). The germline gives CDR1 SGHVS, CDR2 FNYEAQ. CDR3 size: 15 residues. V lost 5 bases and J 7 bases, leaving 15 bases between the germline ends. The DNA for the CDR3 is TGTGCCAGCAGCCCGGGACAAGGCCCGAATTCACCCCTCCACTTT. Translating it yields CASSPGQGPNSPLHF.